The 10 T cell receptor beta chains below come from one sample, sequenced in a study of cytomegalovirus exposure and HLA in healthy donors. Primers for the PCR totalled 60 Vbeta and 13 Jbeta. Assay used: immunoSEQ multiplex PCR; TCRdb lists only in-frame clones, some missing. This sample's clone table lists some 89,000 clones. The sequencing input was PBMCs. The receptors here all came from a woman in her twenties or thirties in good health and CMV-seronegative.

The chain carries TRBV19 and TRBJ2-6, with D unclear. Germline-derived CDR1 and CDR2 are LNHDA and SQIVND (reference sequence). With 0 bases removed from V and 0 bases from J, the gap between germline ends came to 21 bases. This CDR3 region has 21 residues. The chain's CDR3 is CASSIDPETVSFGSGANVLTF. The CDR3 DNA is TGTGCCAGTAGTATAGATCCGGAAACAGTATCCTTTGGCTCTGGGGCCAACGTCCTGACTTTC.

This chain uses TRBV10-3 with TRBJ1-6; the D is unclear. Per germline, CDR1 ENHRY and CDR2 SYGVKD. Trimming cost V 3 bases and J 1 base, with 10 bases left between them. The CDR3 contains 16 residues. As DNA, the CDR3 is TGTGCCATCAGTGACAGCGGAGGGTCCTATAATTCACCCCTCCACTTT. Translation gives CAISDSGGSYNSPLHF.

As DNA, the CDR3 is TGTGCCAGCAGGAGGGACAGTGTCTCCTACGAGCAGTACTTC. This gives the protein CASRRDSVSYEQYF. The chain has TRBV2 and TRBJ2-7; TRBD1 agrees at 7 bases. CDR1 and CDR2 (germline): SNHLY, FYNNEI. J was trimmed by 0 bases and V by 6 bases; bases with no gene match: 5. CDR3 length: 14 amino acids.

This rearrangement joins TRBV6-4 to TRBJ2-3; 7 bases map to TRBD2. The trim removed 6 bases at V and 0 bases at J, leaving 6 bases unmatched. The CDR3 is 15 residues long. Germline values: CDR1 MRHNA, CDR2 SNTAGT. The CDR3 sequence: CASRKRDASTDTQYF. The CDR3 DNA reads as TGTGCCAGCAGAAAGCGGGACGCCAGCACAGATACGCAGTATTTT.

The V call is TRBV28, the J call TRBJ1-3; D unclear. With 2 bases removed from V and 0 bases from J, the gap between germline ends came to 5 bases. The CDR3 is made up of 14 amino acids. Germline V CDR1 and CDR2: MDHEN, SYDVKM. The CDR3 loop reads CASSLAASGNTIYF. Written as DNA, the CDR3 is TGTGCCAGCAGTTTAGCGGCCTCTGGAAACACCATATATTTT.

Regarding this clone: At one end the junction does not follow the germline gene, possibly because of a read error. The chain recombines TRBV6-6 with TRBJ2-7; 7 positions match TRBD1. This CDR3 spans 11 amino acids. In germline, CDR1 is MNHNY, CDR2 SVGAGI (reference sequence). The CDR3, as DNA: TGTGCCAGCAGTGACCGGGACAGAGTTTGCTTC. Protein product: CASSDRDRVCF.

V usage is TRBV12-5 and J usage is TRBJ1-2; 10 bases map to TRBD1. CDR1 is LGHNT, CDR2 FRNRAP, per germline. This CDR3 comprises 13 residues. The J segment lost 10 bases and the V segment lost 1 base, leaving 3 bases of the junction unmatched. CDR3 bases: TGTGCTAGTGGTTTGGGGACAGGGGGGAACTACACCTTC. Amino acid sequence: CASGLGTGGNYTF. Filled out from reference TRBV12-5 and TRBJ1-2, the complete variable domain reads DARVTQTPRHKVTEMGQEVTMRCQPILGHNTVFWYRQTMMQGLELLAYFRNRAPLDDSGMPKDRFSAEMPDATLATLKIQPSEPRDSAVYFCASGLGTGGNYTFGSGTRLTVV.

The genes are TRBV9 and TRBJ1-2; 7 nucleotides agree with TRBD1. The CDR3 is made up of 14 amino acids. The V segment lost 3 bases and the J segment 5 bases; nucleotides outside the gene matches: 7. Germline V gene lookup returns CDR1 SGDLS and CDR2 YYNGEE. CDR3 loop: CASSGLTGMYGYTF. In DNA, the CDR3 is TGTGCCAGCAGCGGGTTGACAGGGATGTATGGCTACACCTTC.

The chain recombines TRBV7-3 with TRBJ2-7; a possible D gene is TRBD2 (7 bases). From germline, CDR1 is SGHTA and CDR2 FQGTGA. Trimming pared 8 bases from V and 4 bases from J, leaving 18 bases between. This CDR3 is 14 amino acids long. CDR3: CASSQGGGGYEQYF. DNA of the CDR3: TGTGCCAGCTCCCAAGGCGGGGGCGGGTACGAGCAGTACTTC.

The chain employs TRBV25-1 and TRBJ2-1; 8 nucleotides align to TRBD1. Germline assignment: CDR1 MGHDK and CDR2 SYGVNS. The CDR3 sequence is 15 residues long. Trimming removed 1 base from V and 9 bases from J; junction bases left unmatched: 8. As DNA, the CDR3 is TGTGCCAGCAGTGAATTGCGGCAGGGGGCGACTGAGCAGTTCTTC. Amino acids: CASSELRQGATEQFF.